These 31 T cell receptor beta chains were all obtained from the same sample, sequenced in a study of blood T cell repertoires in COVID-19. The protocol was immunoSEQ multiplex PCR, while the TCRdb copy is restricted to in-frame clones and leaves out a portion. The sample lists about 150,000 clones, 85% seen once, with less than 3.5% in the top ten. Sequenced input: peripheral blood. The receptors stem from a human donor with acute or convalescent COVID-19. The donor label of this sample is uncertain.

The gene calls are TRBV28 and TRBJ1-5; D not certain. The ends were cut back, 3 bases at V and 0 bases at J, with 6 bases in the middle. The germline V gene encodes CDR1 MDHEN and CDR2 SYDVKM. The CDR3 contains 14 residues. DNA of the CDR3: TGTGCCAGCAGTTTGGCAACTAGCAATCAGCCCCAGCATTTT. Protein product: CASSLATSNQPQHF. Together with reference TRBV28 and TRBJ1-5, the CDR3 gives the full variable domain: DVKVTQSSRYLVKRTGEKVFLECVQDMDHENMFWYRQDPGLGLRLIYFSYDVKMKEKGDIPEGYSVSREKKERFSLILESASTNQTSMYLCASSLATSNQPQHFGDGTRLSIL.

V and J are TRBV9 and TRBJ2-2, with TRBD1 matching over 8 bases. The CDR3 length is 17 residues. The ends lost 1 base at V and 0 bases at J; junction bases unmatched: 5. CDR1 SGDLS and CDR2 YYNGEE come from the germline V gene. The CDR3 here is CASSVSTGATNTGELFF. The CDR3 DNA follows: TGTGCCAGCAGCGTATCGACAGGGGCCACGAACACCGGGGAGCTGTTTTTT.

This CDR3 reads CASSLEGQPHQPQHF. CDR3 DNA: TGCGCCAGCAGCTTGGAGGGACAGCCCCATCAGCCCCAGCATTTT. This chain joins TRBV5-1 and TRBJ1-5; TRBD1 matches 7 bases. V gave up 0 bases and J gave up 5 bases; unmatched junction bases: 5. CDR1 SGHRS and CDR2 YFSETQ come from the germline V gene. The CDR3 runs 15 residues.

This clone was seen more than once but under ten times. The V gene is TRBV5-1, the J gene TRBJ1-1, with D hard to call. CDR3 size: 15 residues. The V gene lost 0 bases and the J gene lost 3 bases, with 12 bases spanning the gap. Germline assignment: CDR1 SGHRS and CDR2 YFSETQ. CDR3 residues: CASSLDASQYTEAFF. The DNA of the CDR3 is TGCGCCAGCAGCTTGGACGCATCTCAGTACACTGAAGCTTTCTTT.

The chain combines TRBV6-5 with TRBJ1-4; 7 bases agree with TRBD1. V lost 2 bases to trimming and J lost 8 bases; unmatched junction nucleotides: 8. CDR3 length equals 15 residues. The germline CDR1 and CDR2 sequences are MNHEY and SVGAGI. The CDR3 is CASSYATGSGEKLFF. CDR3 sequence (DNA): TGTGCCAGCAGTTACGCGACAGGGTCGGGCGAAAAACTGTTTTTT.

The chain couples TRBV24-1 to TRBJ2-3; 10 bases line up with TRBD2. V dropped 6 bases and J dropped 3; count of bases not matched to a gene: 8. Germline values: CDR1 KGHDR, CDR2 SFDVKD. The length of the CDR3 is 16 residues. This CDR3 is CATSLGTSEGTDTQYF. CDR3 bases: TGTGCCACCAGTCTAGGGACTAGCGAAGGAACAGATACGCAGTATTTT.

The DNA of the CDR3 is TGTGCCAGCTCCCCCGGGACTGACACAGATACGCAGTATTTT. Amino acids: CASSPGTDTDTQYF. This chain connects TRBV18 to TRBJ2-3; possible D gene TRBD2, 6 bases. V lost 6 bases, J lost 2 bases, and 12 bases lay in between. This CDR3 is 14 amino acids long. The V gene's germline CDR1 is KGHSH and CDR2 LQKENI.

This clone was seen only once. The rearrangement links TRBV30 to TRBJ1-2; 8 bases line up with TRBD1. Germline V gene lookup returns CDR1 GTSNPN and CDR2 SVGIG (reference sequence). This CDR3 comprises 15 residues. J lost 4 bases, V lost 1 base, and 8 bases had no gene match. For the CDR3, the DNA is TGTGCCTGGAGTGACCCAGGGGGCGGGACCTATGGCTACACCTTC. Protein: CAWSDPGGGTYGYTF.

This sequence joins TRBV27 and TRBJ2-1; perhaps TRBD1 as D (6 bases). From germline, CDR1 is MNHEY and CDR2 SMNVEV (reference sequence). CDR3 length equals 14 residues. The ends were cut back, 5 bases at V and 3 bases at J, with 11 bases in the middle. Written as DNA, the CDR3 is TGTGCCAGCAGTCCCCGGGACAACTACAATGAGCAGTTCTTC. This gives the protein CASSPRDNYNEQFF.

The rearrangement links TRBV11-3 to TRBJ2-2; possibly TRBD2 for D (5 bases). CDR1 and CDR2 from the germline V gene are SGHNT and YENEEA. V was trimmed by 1 base and J by 1 base, leaving 13 bases between them. The CDR3 has 17 amino acids. CDR3 coding DNA: TGTGCCAGCAGCTTAGGACCGACTATTTTGAACACCGGGGAGCTGTTTTTT. It yields the protein CASSLGPTILNTGELFF. Full variable domain (rest looked up from reference TRBV11-3 and TRBJ2-2): EAGVVQSPRYKIIEKKQPVAFWCNPISGHNTLYWYLQNLGQGPELLIRYENEEAVDDSQLPKDRFSAERLKGVDSTLKIQPAELGDSAVYLCASSLGPTILNTGELFFGEGSRLTVL.

V and J are TRBV7-2 and TRBJ2-5; no firm D call. Trimming removed 5 bases from V and 2 bases from J, with 12 bases in between. Germline V gene data show CDR1 as SGHTA and CDR2 as FQGNSA. This CDR3 is 14 amino acids long. This CDR3 is CASSVRSQQETQYF. The CDR3 region has the DNA TGTGCCAGCAGCGTACGGTCCCAACAAGAGACCCAGTACTTC.

V gene TRBV6-6 combines with J gene TRBJ1-4; D possibly corresponds to TRBD1 (5 bases). The CDR3 has 13 amino acids. Germline values: CDR1 MNHNY, CDR2 SVGAGI (reference sequence). Trimming pared 7 bases from V and 8 bases from J, leaving 14 bases between. The CDR3 region has the DNA TGTGCCAGCACCGGGGGGGGTTGGGAAAAACTGTTTTTT. Residues: CASTGGGWEKLFF.

This clone occurred a few times. The chain is built from TRBV7-2 and TRBJ1-2, with 12 nucleotides matching TRBD1. The CDR3 extends over 17 amino acids. With V trimmed by 3 bases and J by 2 bases, 7 bases remained unmatched. In germline, CDR1 is SGHTA, CDR2 FQGNSA. The CDR3 nucleotides read TGTGCCAGCAGCTTCGGGGGGACAGGGGGCGGGAACTATGGCTACACCTTC. It translates to CASSFGGTGGGNYGYTF.

The sample holds a few counts of this clone. The gene calls are TRBV27 and TRBJ2-3, with 13 positions matching TRBD2. CDR3 length: 20 residues. Looked up from germline, CDR1 is MNHEY and CDR2 is SMNVEV (reference sequence). After removal of 6 bases from V and 7 bases from J, the junction contained 22 bases not matched to a gene. CDR3: CASRTNGTSGDRGFRYTQYF. CDR3 coding DNA: TGTGCCAGCAGGACAAATGGGACTAGCGGGGATCGGGGCTTCCGGTATACGCAGTATTTT.

The table lists this clone with a few counts. The rearrangement uses TRBV6-5 and TRBJ2-7; 7 nucleotides align to TRBD2. The CDR3 has 14 residues. Germline V gene lookup returns CDR1 MNHEY and CDR2 SVGAGI. The V segment lost 6 bases and the J segment 7 bases; nucleotides outside the gene matches: 12. CDR3 in amino acids: CASSYPGTAGEQYF. Written as DNA, the CDR3 is TGTGCCAGCAGCTACCCCGGAACAGCGGGGGAGCAGTACTTC.

The V call is TRBV7-2, the J call TRBJ2-5; TRBD1 is a possible D gene (6 bases). The CDR3 has 16 amino acids. Trimming removed 6 bases at V and 2 bases at J, with 19 bases between. The germline V gene has CDR1 SGHTA and CDR2 FQGNSA. The CDR3 sequence is CASRRRAQGGQETQYF. The CDR3 DNA reads as TGTGCCAGCAGGAGGCGGGCACAGGGCGGGCAAGAGACCCAGTACTTC.

In its sample, this clone was seen once. This chain joins TRBV7-9 and TRBJ2-7; 9 nucleotides match TRBD1. J was trimmed by 4 bases and V by 2 bases; bases with no gene match: 6. The CDR3 is made up of 15 amino acids. The germline V gene encodes CDR1 SEHNR and CDR2 FQNEAQ (reference sequence). The CDR3 sequence: CASSLSGQGSYEQYF. In DNA form, the CDR3 reads TGTGCCAGCAGCTTAAGCGGACAGGGGTCATACGAGCAGTACTTC.

The chain carries TRBV18 and TRBJ2-3, with 11 bases matching TRBD2. CDR3 size: 16 residues. V was pared by 4 bases and J by 6 bases, with 9 bases of the junction left unmatched. In germline, CDR1 is KGHSH, CDR2 LQKENI. In nucleotides, the CDR3 is TGTGCCAGCTCACTCCTCGCTAGCGGGAGGATTGATACGCAGTATTTT. Translated, it gives CASSLLASGRIDTQYF.

The rearrangement links TRBV28 to TRBJ1-3; D is ambiguous. Per the germline V gene, CDR1 is MDHEN and CDR2 is SYDVKM. V lost 4 bases to trimming and J lost 0 bases, with 10 bases between them. The CDR3 is 15 residues long. The CDR3 sequence is CASSSILSSGNTIYF. CDR3 nucleotides: TGTGCCAGCAGTTCTATTCTAAGCTCTGGAAACACCATATATTTT.

The V and J genes are TRBV12-1 and TRBJ2-7; TRBD2 was called by the table and not checked on the DNA. TRBV12-1 is tagged as a pseudogene. This CDR3 is 17 amino acids long. The CDR3 region is CAKNSGGTFFSSYEQYV. The CDR3 DNA reads TGTGCCAAAAACAGCGGAGGAACTTTCTTCAGCTCCTACGAGCAGTACGTC.

CDR3 region: CASKGVAGNEDTQYF. The CDR3 DNA is TGTGCCAGCAAGGGGGTAGCGGGAAACGAAGATACGCAGTATTTT. J is TRBJ2-3 and V is TRBV6-5; 8 nucleotides agree with TRBD2. V gave up 7 bases and J gave up 5 bases; unmatched junction bases: 11. Looked up from germline, CDR1 is MNHEY and CDR2 is SVGAGI. The CDR3 sequence is 15 residues long.

The rearrangement links TRBV6-5 to TRBJ1-6; D possibly corresponds to TRBD1 (5 bases). V was clipped by 8 bases and J by 5 bases, with 13 bases between them. This CDR3 has 14 residues. CDR1 is MNHEY and CDR2 is SVGAGI in the germline V gene. The CDR3 region is CASDAGGDNSPLHF. The CDR3, as DNA: TGTGCCAGCGACGCGGGGGGGGATAATTCACCCCTCCACTTT.

V usage is TRBV30 and J usage is TRBJ1-6, with D perhaps TRBD1 (5 bases). V was pared by 4 bases and J by 6 bases, with 16 bases between. This CDR3 spans 15 amino acids. Germline loops: CDR1 GTSNPN, CDR2 SVGIG (reference sequence). The CDR3 DNA follows: TGTGCCTGGACCCTTGACAGCGCTGGTAATTCACCCCTCCACTTT. The encoded protein is CAWTLDSAGNSPLHF.

V gene TRBV7-3 combines with J gene TRBJ1-1; possibly TRBD1 for D (6 bases). CDR1 is SGHTA, CDR2 FQGTGA, per germline. V was clipped by 6 bases and J by 1 base, with 15 bases between them. The CDR3 has 15 amino acids. The CDR3 bases are TGTGCCAGCAGTTCGACGACAGGACAGAACACTGAAGCTTTCTTT. Its translation: CASSSTTGQNTEAFF. Full variable domain (outside the CDR3, taken from reference TRBV7-3 and TRBJ1-1): GAGVSQTPSNKVTEKGKYVELRCDPISGHTALYWYRQSLGQGPEFLIYFQGTGAADDSGLPNDRFFAVRPEGSVSTLKIQRTERGDSAVYLCASSSTTGQNTEAFFGQGTRLTVV.

The chain joins TRBV6-5 to TRBJ1-2; tentative D call: TRBD1 (5 bases). Looked up from germline, CDR1 is MNHEY and CDR2 is SVGAGI. The CDR3 totals 14 residues. The V end lost 5 bases, the J end lost 4 bases, and 14 bases lay between the germline ends. Written as DNA, the CDR3 is TGTGCCAGCAGTCTTGGGACCGGGGGCTATGGCTACACCTTC. Protein product: CASSLGTGGYGYTF.

The chain combines TRBV5-1 with TRBJ2-7, with D perhaps matching TRBD2 (5 bases). V was pared by 6 bases and J by 2 bases, with 15 bases between. Germline CDR1 and CDR2: SGHRS and YFSETQ. The CDR3 runs 14 residues. The CDR3 loop is CASTEGSVTYEQYF. The CDR3 bases are TGCGCCAGCACCGAGGGTAGTGTAACCTACGAGCAGTACTTC.

CDR3 in DNA: TGCGCCAGCACGGGACTTCGACTCGGGAATGAGCAGTTCTTC. Translated: CASTGLRLGNEQFF. The chain employs TRBV5-1 and TRBJ2-1; possibly TRBD2 for D (6 bases). V was clipped by 6 bases and J by 7 bases, with 17 bases between them. In germline, CDR1 is SGHRS, CDR2 YFSETQ. The CDR3 runs to 14 residues.

This chain links TRBV20-1 with TRBJ2-1, with TRBD1 matching 7 bases. The length of the CDR3 is 14 residues. With 3 bases clipped from V and 3 bases from J, the junction kept 5 bases outside the gene matches. Germline assignment: CDR1 DFQATT and CDR2 SNEGSKA (reference sequence). Written as DNA, the CDR3 is TGCAGTGCTAGTCCGGGACAGCTCTACAATGAGCAGTTCTTC. Its protein product is CSASPGQLYNEQFF.

The chain is built from TRBV5-1 and TRBJ1-2; weak D call: TRBD1 (6 bases). Trimming removed 5 bases from V and 3 bases from J, with 17 bases in between. Germline loops: CDR1 SGHRS, CDR2 YFSETQ. This CDR3 spans 15 amino acids. The CDR3 nucleotides are TGCGCCAGCAGTTTTATTTTGACAGGTCACTATGGCTACACCTTC. Its protein is CASSFILTGHYGYTF.

The V call is TRBV6-1, the J call TRBJ1-5, with 9 bases that match TRBD1. The germline CDR1 and CDR2 sequences are MNHNS and SASEGT. J was trimmed by 2 bases and V by 2 bases; bases with no gene match: 10. The CDR3 extends over 18 amino acids. CDR3 coding DNA: TGTGCCAGCAGTGAAATGGGACAGGGCTGGCGAGGCAATCAGCCCCAGCATTTT. Its translation: CASSEMGQGWRGNQPQHF.

The chain combines TRBV30 with TRBJ2-1, with 9 bases lining up with TRBD2. With V trimmed by 4 bases and J by 4 bases, 5 bases remained unmatched. The CDR3 contains 14 residues. From germline, CDR1 is GTSNPN and CDR2 SVGIG (reference sequence). Here the CDR3 reads CAWKGLAPYNEQFF. CDR3 DNA: TGTGCCTGGAAAGGACTAGCGCCTTACAATGAGCAGTTCTTC.